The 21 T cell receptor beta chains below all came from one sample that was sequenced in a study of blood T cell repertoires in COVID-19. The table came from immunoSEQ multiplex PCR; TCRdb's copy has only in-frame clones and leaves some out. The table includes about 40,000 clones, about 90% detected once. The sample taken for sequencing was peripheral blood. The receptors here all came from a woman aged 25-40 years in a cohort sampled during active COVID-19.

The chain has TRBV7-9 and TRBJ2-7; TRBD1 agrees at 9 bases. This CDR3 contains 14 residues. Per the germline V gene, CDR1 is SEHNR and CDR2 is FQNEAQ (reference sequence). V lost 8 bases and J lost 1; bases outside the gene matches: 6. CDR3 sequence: CASQGQGFSYEQYF. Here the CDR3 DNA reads TGTGCCAGCCAAGGACAGGGGTTTTCCTACGAGCAGTACTTC. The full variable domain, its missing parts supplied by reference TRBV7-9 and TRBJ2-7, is DTGVSQNPRHKITKRGQNVTFRCDPISEHNRLYWYRQTLGQGPEFLTYFQNEAQLEKSRLLSDRFSAERPKGSFSTLEIQRTEQGDSAMYLCASQGQGFSYEQYFGPGTRLTVT.

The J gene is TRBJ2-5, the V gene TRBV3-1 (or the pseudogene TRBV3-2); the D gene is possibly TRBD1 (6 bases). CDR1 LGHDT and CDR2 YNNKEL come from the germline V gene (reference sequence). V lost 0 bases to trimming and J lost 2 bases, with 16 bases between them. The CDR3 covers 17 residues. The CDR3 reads CASSQDKGVGGQETQYF. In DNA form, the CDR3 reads TGTGCCAGCAGCCAAGACAAGGGGGTGGGTGGACAAGAGACCCAGTACTTC.

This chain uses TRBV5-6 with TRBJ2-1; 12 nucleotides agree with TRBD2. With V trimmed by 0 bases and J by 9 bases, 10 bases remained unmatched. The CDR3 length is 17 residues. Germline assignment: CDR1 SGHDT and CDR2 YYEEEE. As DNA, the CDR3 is TGTGCCAGCAGCTTGGCCCTGACTAGCGGGAGCTGGGGTGAGCAGTTCTTC. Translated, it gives CASSLALTSGSWGEQFF.

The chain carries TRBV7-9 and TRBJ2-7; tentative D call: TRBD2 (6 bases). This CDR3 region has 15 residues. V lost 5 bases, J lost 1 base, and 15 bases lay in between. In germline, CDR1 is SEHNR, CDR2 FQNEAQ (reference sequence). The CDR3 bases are TGTGCCAGCAGCCCCCTATCCGGGGGATCCTACGAGCAGTACTTC. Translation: CASSPLSGGSYEQYF.

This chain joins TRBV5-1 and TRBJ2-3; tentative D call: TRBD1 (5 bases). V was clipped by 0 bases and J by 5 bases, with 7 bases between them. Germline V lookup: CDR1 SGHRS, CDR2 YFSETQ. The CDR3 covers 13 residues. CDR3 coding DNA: TGCGCCAGCAGCTTGGGAAGGGGAGATACGCAGTATTTT. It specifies CASSLGRGDTQYF.

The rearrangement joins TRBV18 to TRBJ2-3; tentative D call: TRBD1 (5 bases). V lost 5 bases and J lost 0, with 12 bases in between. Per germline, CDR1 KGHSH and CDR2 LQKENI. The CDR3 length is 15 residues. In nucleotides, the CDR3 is TGTGCCAGCTCAATTGGGGCGGCTAGCACAGATACGCAGTATTTT. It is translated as CASSIGAASTDTQYF. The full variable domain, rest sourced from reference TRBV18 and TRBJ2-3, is NAGVMQNPRHLVRRRGQEARLRCSPMKGHSHVYWYRQLPEEGLKFMVYLQKENIIDESGMPKERFSAEFPKEGPSILRIQQVVRGDSAAYFCASSIGAASTDTQYFGPGTRLTVL.

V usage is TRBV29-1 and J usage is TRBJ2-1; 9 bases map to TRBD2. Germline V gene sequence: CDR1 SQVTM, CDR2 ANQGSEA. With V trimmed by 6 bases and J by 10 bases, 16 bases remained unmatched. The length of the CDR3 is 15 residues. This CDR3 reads CSVPQGVAGVGEQFF. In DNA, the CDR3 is TGCAGCGTCCCACAGGGAGTAGCGGGAGTGGGAGAGCAGTTCTTC.

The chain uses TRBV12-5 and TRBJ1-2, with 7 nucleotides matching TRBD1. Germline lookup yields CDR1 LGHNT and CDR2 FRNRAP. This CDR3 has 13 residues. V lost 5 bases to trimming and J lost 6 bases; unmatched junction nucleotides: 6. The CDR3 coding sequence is TGTGCTAGTGGTAAAGGGACAGAGCATGGCTACACCTTC. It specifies CASGKGTEHGYTF.

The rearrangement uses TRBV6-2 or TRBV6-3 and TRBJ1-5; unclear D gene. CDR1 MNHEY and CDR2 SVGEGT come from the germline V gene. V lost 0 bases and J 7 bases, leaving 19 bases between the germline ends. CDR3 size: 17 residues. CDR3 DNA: TGTGCCAGCAGTTACTCCCTTAGTAGGAGGAGTGGGCAGCCCCAGCATTTT. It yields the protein CASSYSLSRRSGQPQHF.

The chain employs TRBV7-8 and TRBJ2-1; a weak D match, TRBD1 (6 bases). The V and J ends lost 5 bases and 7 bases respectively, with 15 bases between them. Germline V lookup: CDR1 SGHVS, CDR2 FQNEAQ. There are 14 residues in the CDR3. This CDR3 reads CASSAPPRGNEQFF. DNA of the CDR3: TGTGCCAGCAGCGCACCCCCGAGGGGGAATGAGCAGTTCTTC.

Here the CDR3 DNA reads TGTGCCAGCAGCAAACGGGAGGGCGTAGATACGCAGTATTTT. Translated, it gives CASSKREGVDTQYF. The rearrangement links TRBV7-6 to TRBJ2-3; 8 nucleotides agree with TRBD2. V lost 5 bases and J lost 5; bases outside the gene matches: 6. Looked up from germline, CDR1 is SGHVS and CDR2 is FNYEAQ. The CDR3 sequence is 14 residues long.

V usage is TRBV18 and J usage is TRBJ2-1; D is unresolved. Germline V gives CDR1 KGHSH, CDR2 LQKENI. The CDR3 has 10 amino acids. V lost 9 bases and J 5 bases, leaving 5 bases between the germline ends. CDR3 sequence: CASANNEQFF. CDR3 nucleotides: TGTGCCAGTGCGAACAATGAGCAGTTCTTC. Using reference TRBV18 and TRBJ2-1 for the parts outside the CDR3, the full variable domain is NAGVMQNPRHLVRRRGQEARLRCSPMKGHSHVYWYRQLPEEGLKFMVYLQKENIIDESGMPKERFSAEFPKEGPSILRIQQVVRGDSAAYFCASANNEQFFGPGTRLTVL.

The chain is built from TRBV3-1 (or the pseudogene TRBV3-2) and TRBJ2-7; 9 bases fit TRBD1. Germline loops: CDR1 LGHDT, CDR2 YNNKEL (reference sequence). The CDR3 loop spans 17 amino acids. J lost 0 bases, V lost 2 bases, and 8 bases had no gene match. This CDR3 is CASSQPTDRGLSYEQYF. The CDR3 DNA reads TGTGCCAGCAGCCAACCTACGGACAGGGGCCTCTCCTACGAGCAGTACTTC.

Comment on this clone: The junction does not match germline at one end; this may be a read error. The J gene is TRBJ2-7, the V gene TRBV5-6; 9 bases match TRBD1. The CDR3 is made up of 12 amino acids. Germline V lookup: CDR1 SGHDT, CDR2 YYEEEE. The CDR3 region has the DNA TGTGCCAGCAGCCCGAGTGGGACAGGGATATCATTC. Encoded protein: CASSPSGTGISF.

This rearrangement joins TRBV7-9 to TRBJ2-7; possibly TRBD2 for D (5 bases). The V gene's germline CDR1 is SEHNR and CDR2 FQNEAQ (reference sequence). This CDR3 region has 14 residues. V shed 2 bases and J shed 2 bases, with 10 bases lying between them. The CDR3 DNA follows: TGTGCCAGCAGCTTAAGCGGTTCACCCTACGAGCAGTACTTC. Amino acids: CASSLSGSPYEQYF.

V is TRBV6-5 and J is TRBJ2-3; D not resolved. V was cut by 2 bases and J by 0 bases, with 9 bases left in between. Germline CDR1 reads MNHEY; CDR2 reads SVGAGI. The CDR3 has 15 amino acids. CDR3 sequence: CASSYLPSSTDTQYF. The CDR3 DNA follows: TGTGCCAGCAGTTACCTTCCGTCTAGCACAGATACGCAGTATTTT.

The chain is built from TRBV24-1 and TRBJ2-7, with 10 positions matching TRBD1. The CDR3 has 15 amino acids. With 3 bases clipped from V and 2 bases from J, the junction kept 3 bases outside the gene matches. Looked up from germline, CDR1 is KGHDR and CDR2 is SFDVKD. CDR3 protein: CATSDPGQGAYEQYF. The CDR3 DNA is TGTGCCACCAGTGATCCAGGACAGGGGGCCTACGAGCAGTACTTC.

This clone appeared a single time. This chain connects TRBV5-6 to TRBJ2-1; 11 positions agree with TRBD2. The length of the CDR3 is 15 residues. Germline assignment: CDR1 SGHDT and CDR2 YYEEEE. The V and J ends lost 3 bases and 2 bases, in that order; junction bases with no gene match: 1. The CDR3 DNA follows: TGTGCCAGCAGCTGGACTAGCGGGCCCTACAATGAGCAGTTCTTC. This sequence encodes CASSWTSGPYNEQFF.

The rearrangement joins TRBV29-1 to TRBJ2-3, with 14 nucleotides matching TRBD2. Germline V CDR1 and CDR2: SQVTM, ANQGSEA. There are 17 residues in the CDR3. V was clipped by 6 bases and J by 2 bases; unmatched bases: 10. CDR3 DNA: TGCAGCGTCGCTCCGCGGACTAGCGGGGGGTACACAGATACGCAGTATTTT. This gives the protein CSVAPRTSGGYTDTQYF.

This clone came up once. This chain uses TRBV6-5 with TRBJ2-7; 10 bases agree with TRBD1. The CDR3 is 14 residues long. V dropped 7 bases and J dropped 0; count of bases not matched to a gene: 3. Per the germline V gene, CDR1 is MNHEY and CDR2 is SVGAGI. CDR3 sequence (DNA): TGTGCCAGCATGGACAGGGGGGCCTCCTACGAGCAGTACTTC. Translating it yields CASMDRGASYEQYF.

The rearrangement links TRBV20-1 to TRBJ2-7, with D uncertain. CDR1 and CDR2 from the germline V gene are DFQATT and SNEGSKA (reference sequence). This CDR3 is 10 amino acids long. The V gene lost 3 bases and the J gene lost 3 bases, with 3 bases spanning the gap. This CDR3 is CSASHYEQYF. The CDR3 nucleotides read TGCAGTGCTAGCCACTACGAGCAGTACTTC.